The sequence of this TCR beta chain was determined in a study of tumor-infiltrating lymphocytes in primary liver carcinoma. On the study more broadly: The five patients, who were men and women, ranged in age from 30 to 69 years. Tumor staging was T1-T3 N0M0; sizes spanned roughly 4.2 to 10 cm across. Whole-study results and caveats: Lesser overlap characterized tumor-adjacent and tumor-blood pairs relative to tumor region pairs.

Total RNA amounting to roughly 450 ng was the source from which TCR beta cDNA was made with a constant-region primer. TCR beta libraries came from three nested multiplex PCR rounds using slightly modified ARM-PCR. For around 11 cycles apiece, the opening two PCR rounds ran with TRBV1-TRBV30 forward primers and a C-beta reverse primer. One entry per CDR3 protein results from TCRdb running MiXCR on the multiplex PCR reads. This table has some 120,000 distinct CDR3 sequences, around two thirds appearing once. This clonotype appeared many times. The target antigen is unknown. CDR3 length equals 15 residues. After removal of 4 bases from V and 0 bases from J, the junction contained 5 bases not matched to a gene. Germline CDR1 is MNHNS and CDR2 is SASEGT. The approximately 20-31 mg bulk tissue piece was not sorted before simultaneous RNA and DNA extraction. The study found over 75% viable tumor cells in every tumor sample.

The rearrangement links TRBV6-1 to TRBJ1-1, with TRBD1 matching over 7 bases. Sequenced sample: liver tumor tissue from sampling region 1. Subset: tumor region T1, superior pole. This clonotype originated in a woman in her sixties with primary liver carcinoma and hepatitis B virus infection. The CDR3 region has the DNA TGTGCCAGCAGTGTCGGAGACAGGGTGAACACTGAAGCTTTCTTT. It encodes CASSVGDRVNTEAFF.